These T cell receptor beta chains were read from a single sample in a study of cytomegalovirus exposure and HLA in healthy donors. Only in-frame clones appear in the TCRdb table, and some are missing; sequencing was by immunoSEQ multiplex PCR. This table has approximately 200,000 clones, 82% appearing once. Sequences were obtained from PBMCs. The source is a boy between 2 and 10 years old in good health and CMV-seronegative. Each CDR3 is given without its conserved first and last residue. Not every row has a clone size; where given, it reads once, few, many or a size class.

v_gene	abundance	j_gene	CDR3aa
TRBV25-1	NA	TRBJ1-6	ASSDRYNSPLH
TRBV7-2	few	TRBJ1-5	ASSLFPVSNQPQH
TRBV7-2	NA	TRBJ2-7	ASSLWDRSYEQY
TRBV5-4	NA	TRBJ1-1	ASGKGVVGSTEAF
TRBV19	NA	TRBJ1-4	ASAARLTTNEKLF
TRBV27	NA	TRBJ1-2	ASRNYNRGPSYGYT
TRBV19	NA	TRBJ1-2	ASSIGRDRNLYGYT
TRBV5-5	few	TRBJ2-5	ASSLADPRTGETQY
TRBV4-1	NA	TRBJ1-1	ASSQPLSRGEGEAF
TRBV7-2	once	TRBJ2-5	ASSLLAGGGGETQY
TRBV5-8	once	TRBJ2-1	ASSPLGTSSYNEQF
TRBV6-4	NA	TRBJ1-1	ASSEGDRGYAF
TRBV10-3	NA	TRBJ1-1	AISEWGDGRNTEAF
TRBV6-1	NA	TRBJ2-7	ASSELGTESYEQY
TRBV11-2	NA	TRBJ1-1	ASSLDFPLPLPQSEAF
TRBV15	NA	TRBJ1-1	ATSTRGTEAF
TRBV19	few	TRBJ2-3	ASTQRGQGRGDTQY
TRBV29-1	NA	TRBJ1-1	SVEEDRLNTEAF
TRBV25-1	NA	TRBJ2-7	ASSESGTGGAEQY
TRBV23-1	NA	TRBJ2-7	ASEKARKVEQY
TRBV7-3	NA	TRBJ2-1	ASSLKGGAYNEQF
TRBV7-2	few	TRBJ2-5	ASSFDGRTRVRETQY
TRBV29-1	NA	TRBJ2-1	SVEIFTGESEQF
TRBV30	NA	TRBJ2-7	AWSPQGYEQY
TRBV29-1	once	TRBJ2-1	SGGSRGGEQF
TRBV11-2	NA	TRBJ2-3	ASSPGWGPDTQY
TRBV7-8	NA	TRBJ2-5	ASSAGGWGQEQETQY
TRBV5-4	NA	TRBJ1-1	ASSARQGDTEAF
TRBV18	once	TRBJ1-3	ASSSDRGRNTIY
TRBV21-1	NA	TRBJ2-6	ASSPLDRVTSGANVLT
TRBV7-2	NA	TRBJ2-1	ASSLGGLLYNEQF
TRBV4-2	NA	TRBJ1-2	ASSQDRTAIYGYT
TRBV27	NA	TRBJ1-2	ASRDGGTGYGYT
TRBV11-3	NA	TRBJ1-1	ASSSIGTGEAF
TRBV4-2	NA	TRBJ1-2	ASSLPPGQGIYGYT
TRBV14	NA	TRBJ2-1	ASSPEGSGGYNEQF
TRBV6-5	NA	TRBJ1-2	ASRRNKTGRYGYT
TRBV6-1	NA	TRBJ2-1	ASSELAGGDEQF
TRBV28	once	TRBJ1-6	ASSLTGRGSPLH
TRBV5-1	NA	TRBJ2-7	ASSPGTRGHEQY
TRBV7-2	NA	TRBJ1-5	ASSLAASNQPQH
TRBV11-2	NA	TRBJ1-6	ASSTPSQGDSPLH
TRBV11-2	NA	TRBJ2-7	ASSPRWLVRGEQY
TRBV6-4	NA	TRBJ2-7	ASSDSITGYEQY
TRBV11-2	NA	TRBJ1-5	ASSLHGVGQPQH
TRBV27	NA	TRBJ1-2	ASATRGAFGGYT
TRBV21-1	NA	TRBJ1-2	ASNSWAGGASNGYT
TRBV11-2	NA	TRBJ2-7	ASSLRTGRSYEQY
TRBV7-2	NA	TRBJ2-5	ASSSVTRGAGSQY
TRBV14	NA	TRBJ2-5	ASSQTSGTSGGALGEKTQY
TRBV5-4	NA	TRBJ2-1	ASSSGGLVMGGEQF
TRBV7-2	NA	TRBJ1-1	ASTLGQGRTEAF
TRBV5-6	few	TRBJ1-1	ASSLGRGEAF
TRBV11-1	few	TRBJ2-1	ASSLRTGDNEQF
TRBV5-6	NA	TRBJ1-3	ASSLFRGNTIY
TRBV6-1	NA	TRBJ1-2	ASSTNSGDYGYT
TRBV4-3	NA	TRBJ1-3	ASSQARPSSGNTIY